One and the same sample provided the 27 T cell receptor beta chains below, sequenced in a study of blood T cell repertoires in COVID-19 (dated by TCRdb to about 2020). The library was obtained by the immunoSEQ multiplex PCR assay. Drawn from immuneACCESS, this table holds only the in-frame rearrangements with V and J called that TCRdb kept. Clones are partly lost; checked studies trace under half to an unresolved V gene and leave the rest unexplained. Within this sample are some 100,000 clones, with around nine tenths of them counted one time only. 5% to 7% of the sample is held by the ten biggest clonotypes. Sequences were obtained from peripheral blood. The receptors were sampled from a man aged 65-85 years with acute or convalescent COVID-19.

The gene calls are TRBV27 and TRBJ2-1; 10 nucleotides line up with TRBD2. There are 13 residues in the CDR3. Germline V gives CDR1 MNHEY, CDR2 SMNVEV (reference sequence). V lost 10 bases to trimming and J lost 4 bases; unmatched junction nucleotides: 4. CDR3 nucleotides: TGTGCCACCGGGACTAGCGCTTACAATGAGCAGTTCTTC. Residues: CATGTSAYNEQFF.

This clone was detected only once. V gene TRBV6-6 combines with J gene TRBJ2-2; no definite D call. Germline CDR1 MNHNY, CDR2 SVGAGI (reference sequence). The CDR3 length is 12 residues. Trimming took off 7 bases at V and 2 bases at J, with 5 bases between the two ends. In DNA, the CDR3 is TGTGCCAGCACCCTAAACACCGGGGAGCTGTTTTTT. This codes for CASTLNTGELFF.

The rearrangement joins TRBV5-6 to TRBJ1-2; 8 bases fit TRBD1. V shed 4 bases and J 4 bases; nucleotides not matched to a gene: 3. This CDR3 contains 13 residues. Per germline, CDR1 SGHDT and CDR2 YYEEEE. Written as DNA, the CDR3 is TGTGCCAGCAGCATGGACAGGGCCTATGGCTACACCTTC. Protein sequence: CASSMDRAYGYTF.

J is TRBJ1-1 and V is TRBV29-1; possible D gene TRBD1, 6 bases. The germline V gene encodes CDR1 SQVTM and CDR2 ANQGSEA. Trimming pared 3 bases from V and 4 bases from J, leaving 12 bases between. The CDR3 covers 13 residues. The CDR3 nucleotides read TGCAGCGTTGATGACAGGATGAGCACTGAAGCTTTCTTT. Its protein is CSVDDRMSTEAFF.

The chain employs TRBV2 and TRBJ2-3; 10 bases are shared with TRBD2. CDR3 length equals 15 residues. V shed 3 bases, J shed 0 bases, and the junction held 0 bases outside the gene matches. Germline values: CDR1 SNHLY, CDR2 FYNNEI. CDR3 region: CASSDSGRSTDTQYF. CDR3 DNA sequence: TGTGCCAGCAGTGATAGCGGGAGGAGCACAGATACGCAGTATTTT.

The genes are TRBV18 and TRBJ2-5; D ambiguous. This CDR3 has 13 amino acids. V was cut by 3 bases and J by 3 bases, with 8 bases left in between. Looked up from germline, CDR1 is KGHSH and CDR2 is LQKENI. CDR3 loop: CASSPGLKETQYF. As DNA, the CDR3 is TGTGCCAGCTCACCCGGTCTAAAAGAGACCCAGTACTTC.

CDR3 nucleotide sequence: TGTGCCATCAGTGAGTGGACTGGGATGAACACTGAAGCTTTCTTT. This gives the protein CAISEWTGMNTEAFF. The chain has TRBV10-3 and TRBJ1-1; D uncertain. Germline V CDR1 and CDR2: ENHRY, SYGVKD. The CDR3 is made up of 15 amino acids. Deletions cut 1 base from V and 0 bases from J, with 9 bases between.

The chain carries TRBV5-1 and TRBJ2-3; 8 bases fit TRBD2. With 2 bases clipped from V and 4 bases from J, the junction kept 6 bases outside the gene matches. Germline loops: CDR1 SGHRS, CDR2 YFSETQ. This CDR3 region has 15 residues. The CDR3 nucleotides read TGCGCCAGCAGCTTAATAGCGGGGAAGGCAGATACGCAGTATTTT. It codes for CASSLIAGKADTQYF.

The chain combines TRBV27 with TRBJ2-7; TRBD1 is a possible D gene (6 bases). Trimming took off 6 bases at V and 1 base at J, with 10 bases between the two ends. Germline assignment: CDR1 MNHEY and CDR2 SMNVEV (reference sequence). This CDR3 spans 13 amino acids. The CDR3 reads CASSPGTSYEQYF. CDR3 bases: TGTGCCAGCAGCCCCGGGACATCCTACGAGCAGTACTTC.

The chain has TRBV6-5 and TRBJ1-1; 8 bases are a match to TRBD1. This CDR3 has 15 residues. CDR1 and CDR2 from the germline V gene are MNHEY and SVGAGI. The junction had 11 bases not matched to a gene; V was cut back by 6 bases and J by 5 bases. This chain's CDR3 is CASSLSTGAKTEAFF. The CDR3 DNA reads TGTGCCAGCAGCCTGTCGACAGGGGCGAAGACTGAAGCTTTCTTT.

This chain joins TRBV12-3 or TRBV12-4 and TRBJ2-2; D is undetermined. The germline V and J ends were trimmed by 1 base and 3 bases, with 3 bases remaining between them. The CDR3 extends over 13 amino acids. CDR3 coding DNA: TGTGCCAGCAGTTTAGGAGACACCGGGGAGCTGTTTTTT. It specifies CASSLGDTGELFF.

The V and J genes are TRBV9 and TRBJ2-7; D gene ambiguous. Trimming took off 8 bases at V and 4 bases at J, with 4 bases between the two ends. This CDR3 has 9 residues. The germline CDR1 and CDR2 sequences are SGDLS and YYNGEE. The CDR3 DNA is TGTGCCAGATCATACGAGCAGTACTTC. Translation: CARSYEQYF. Variable domain in full (rest from reference TRBV9 and TRBJ2-7): DSGVTQTPKHLITATGQRVTLRCSPRSGDLSVYWYQQSLDQGLQFLIQYYNGEERAKGNILERFSAQQFPDLHSELNLSSLELGDSALYFCARSYEQYFGPGTRLTVT.

This clone occurred a few times. The chain recombines TRBV5-4 with TRBJ2-7; TRBD2 aligns across 13 bases. Germline CDR1 and CDR2: SGHNT and YYREEE (reference sequence). The CDR3 has 15 amino acids. After removal of 4 bases from V and 7 bases from J, the junction contained 8 bases not matched to a gene. The CDR3 region has the DNA TGTGCCAGCAGCCTGGGACTAGCGGGGCCCCGGGAGCAGTACTTC. This encodes CASSLGLAGPREQYF.

The J gene is TRBJ2-7, the V gene TRBV7-7; 9 nucleotides align to TRBD1. This CDR3 is 13 amino acids long. V was pared by 5 bases and J by 6 bases, with 5 bases of the junction left unmatched. Germline CDR1 and CDR2: SSHAT and FNYEAQ (reference sequence). The CDR3 DNA sequence: TGTGCCAGCAGCGCGGGGACAGGGTTCGAGCAGTACTTC. This encodes CASSAGTGFEQYF.

The chain combines TRBV11-3 with TRBJ1-1; TRBD1 is a possible D gene (6 bases). Germline assignment: CDR1 SGHNT and CDR2 YENEEA. This CDR3 has 14 amino acids. Trimming stripped 1 base from V and 6 bases from J, with 12 bases between. The CDR3 here is CASSLGGSGAEAFF. The CDR3 DNA is TGTGCCAGCAGCTTAGGGGGGTCAGGGGCTGAAGCTTTCTTT.

The chain couples TRBV27 to TRBJ2-7; 8 bases agree with TRBD1. The CDR3 is 13 residues long. Unmatched junction bases numbered 8, after V lost 7 bases and J lost 6 bases. Per germline, CDR1 MNHEY and CDR2 SMNVEV (reference sequence). The CDR3 is CASNGQGKLEQYF. The CDR3 DNA reads TGTGCCAGCAATGGACAGGGAAAACTCGAGCAGTACTTC.

The J gene is TRBJ2-1, the V gene TRBV7-3; D might be TRBD2 (6 bases). The CDR3 sequence is 15 residues long. Germline CDR1 is SGHTA and CDR2 is FQGTGA. The germline V and J ends were trimmed by 5 bases and 0 bases, with 11 bases remaining between them. CDR3 nucleotide sequence: TGTGCCAGCAGCATAGGCGGGAACTCCTACAATGAGCAGTTCTTC. The encoded protein is CASSIGGNSYNEQFF.

V gene TRBV27 combines with J gene TRBJ2-3, with 10 bases fitting TRBD2. The CDR3 extends over 15 amino acids. Losses at the gene ends were 5 bases for V and 4 bases for J; bases not matched to a gene: 6. The germline V gene encodes CDR1 MNHEY and CDR2 SMNVEV (reference sequence). The CDR3 DNA reads as TGTGCCAGCAGTCAAAGCGGGGGGGCCGCAGATACGCAGTATTTT. Its translation is CASSQSGGAADTQYF.

The chain couples TRBV9 to TRBJ2-6, with D possibly matching TRBD1 (6 bases). The CDR3 has 15 residues. Trimming removed 6 bases from V and 0 bases from J, with 10 bases in between. CDR1 is SGDLS, CDR2 YYNGEE, per germline. CDR3 protein: CASTTGASGANVLTF. For the CDR3, the DNA is TGTGCCAGCACGACAGGAGCCTCTGGGGCCAACGTCCTGACTTTC.

The chain combines TRBV28 with TRBJ1-1; 8 nucleotides line up with TRBD1. This CDR3 has 13 amino acids. CDR1 is MDHEN and CDR2 is SYDVKM in the germline V gene. V shed 8 bases, J shed 1 base, and the junction held 3 bases outside the gene matches. The CDR3 sequence: CASRGTGNTEAFF. The CDR3 DNA is TGTGCCAGCCGCGGGACAGGGAACACTGAAGCTTTCTTT.

The chain carries TRBV24-1 and TRBJ2-5; tentatively, D is TRBD2 (6 bases). CDR1 and CDR2 (germline): KGHDR, SFDVKD. The CDR3 extends over 12 amino acids. The V gene lost 0 bases and the J gene lost 8 bases, with 6 bases spanning the gap. CDR3 DNA sequence: TGTGCCACCAGTGATTTGGCGGGAACCCAGTACTTC. Translated, it gives CATSDLAGTQYF.

The V and J genes are TRBV5-1 and TRBJ2-4; D gene uncertain. The CDR3 loop spans 14 amino acids. Trimming shortened V by 0 bases and J by 5 bases, and 9 bases separated the two germline ends. Germline V gene sequence: CDR1 SGHRS, CDR2 YFSETQ. The chain's CDR3 is CASSLGPPENIQYF. CDR3 in DNA: TGCGCCAGCAGCTTGGGCCCTCCAGAAAACATTCAGTACTTC.

The chain links TRBV7-9 to TRBJ1-2; 8 bases map to TRBD1. Germline CDR1 is SEHNR and CDR2 is FQNEAQ (reference sequence). V shed 3 bases and J 8 bases; nucleotides not matched to a gene: 5. The CDR3 runs 13 residues. The CDR3 spells CASSFQGAQGYTF. The CDR3 DNA follows: TGTGCCAGCAGCTTTCAGGGGGCACAAGGCTACACCTTC. Variable domain in full (rest from reference TRBV7-9 and TRBJ1-2): DTGVSQNPRHKITKRGQNVTFRCDPISEHNRLYWYRQTLGQGPEFLTYFQNEAQLEKSRLLSDRFSAERPKGSFSTLEIQRTEQGDSAMYLCASSFQGAQGYTFGSGTRLTVV.

CDR3 residues: CASSPSGQGNYGYTF. For the CDR3, the DNA is TGTGCCAGCAGCCCGTCCGGACAGGGAAACTATGGCTACACCTTC. The rearrangement joins TRBV3-1 (or the pseudogene TRBV3-2) to TRBJ1-2; TRBD1 aligns across 8 bases. The V and J ends lost 4 bases and 2 bases, in that order; junction bases with no gene match: 6. This CDR3 is 15 amino acids long. Germline CDR1 reads LGHDT; CDR2 reads YNNKEL (reference sequence).

The gene calls are TRBV18 and TRBJ1-3, with TRBD1 matching 9 bases. J was trimmed by 1 base and V by 5 bases; bases with no gene match: 6. Per germline, CDR1 KGHSH and CDR2 LQKENI. The CDR3 contains 16 residues. CDR3 loop: CASSTNGQGSGNTIYF. In DNA form, the CDR3 reads TGTGCCAGCTCAACCAACGGACAGGGGTCTGGAAACACCATATATTTT.

V gene TRBV15 combines with J gene TRBJ2-1; D is undetermined. The CDR3 runs 15 residues. Trimming shortened V by 4 bases and J by 2 bases, and 12 bases separated the two germline ends. In germline, CDR1 is LNHNV, CDR2 YYDKDF (reference sequence). The CDR3 nucleotides read TGTGCCACCAGCATTTTCCTCGAGCCCTACAATGAGCAGTTCTTC. As protein: CATSIFLEPYNEQFF.

The chain carries TRBV28 and TRBJ1-5; D gene ambiguous. CDR3 length equals 15 residues. V was pared by 5 bases and J by 4 bases, with 15 bases between. The germline V gene encodes CDR1 MDHEN and CDR2 SYDVKM. CDR3 bases: TGTGCCAGCAGTCTCCCCGGTCTCCCGAATCAGCCCCAGCATTTT. Amino acids: CASSLPGLPNQPQHF.